Shown below are 13 T cell receptor beta chains from a single sample sequenced in a study of blood T cells in healthy people across ages. Primed by a sample-barcoded 5' primer and a J-beta primer mix, a second PCR proceeded for roughly 7 to 11 cycles. TCRdb redid the calling of the 5' RACE reads with MiXCR, one entry per CDR3 protein. The sample contains more than 650,000 distinct CDR3 sequences, around a quarter of which appear only once. The sample was also reused in another study, on T cells of mothers and their children.

The sequenced material came from blood. All receptors come from a boy aged 5-17 years in good health.

This clonotype was observed a handful of times. This chain connects TRBV27 to TRBJ1-2; TRBD1 might be the D (6 bases). The CDR3 length is 14 residues. Trimming took 7 bases from V and 4 from J, leaving 16 bases between them. Germline CDR1 reads MNHEY; CDR2 reads SMNVEV (reference sequence). In nucleotides, the CDR3 is TGTGCCAGCAAACCCGGAGGGGGTTCCTATGGCTACACCTTC. Protein product: CASKPGGGSYGYTF.

The chain carries TRBV15 and TRBJ2-7; TRBD1 aligns across 7 bases. J gave up 4 bases and V 4 bases, and 7 bases lay outside the gene matches. The CDR3 extends over 14 amino acids. The germline CDR1 and CDR2 sequences are LNHNV and YYDKDF (reference sequence). CDR3 loop: CATSIVTGSYEQYF. The CDR3 DNA reads as TGTGCCACCAGCATTGTGACAGGGAGTTACGAGCAGTACTTC.

This rearrangement joins TRBV18 to TRBJ2-1; TRBD1 agrees at 8 bases. The DNA end is more similar to TRBJ2-7, so the J call may be wrong. CDR1 is KGHSH, CDR2 LQKENI, per germline. The CDR3 loop spans 14 amino acids. For the CDR3, the DNA is TGTGCCAGCTCACCCGAACAGGGGGAACTAGAGCAGTACTTC. Translated: CASSPEQGELEQYF.

This clonotype has just a few counts. CDR3 in amino acids: CASALSDSPLHF. CDR3 nucleotide sequence: TGTGCTAGTGCCTTATCTGATTCACCCCTCCACTTT. The chain is built from TRBV12-5 and TRBJ1-6; D remains unclear. CDR1 and CDR2 (germline): LGHNT, FRNRAP. The CDR3 is 12 residues long. V was trimmed by 7 bases and J by 8 bases, leaving 9 bases between them.

The genes are TRBV5-1 and TRBJ1-6; the match to TRBD1 covers 7 bases. Germline assignment: CDR1 SGHRS and CDR2 YFSETQ. The CDR3 runs 14 residues. J gave up 5 bases and V 4 bases, and 3 bases lay outside the gene matches. The CDR3 sequence: CASSQQGNNSPLHF. In nucleotides, the CDR3 is TGCGCCAGCAGCCAACAGGGGAATAATTCACCCCTCCACTTT.

V and J are TRBV7-2 and TRBJ2-3; D ambiguous. The germline V gene has CDR1 SGHTA and CDR2 FQGNSA. The CDR3 sequence is 16 residues long. With 3 bases removed from V and 8 bases from J, the gap between germline ends came to 21 bases. The CDR3 nucleotides read TGTGCCAGCAGCTTTGGGGAAGCTGCTATAACCCCTACGCAGTATTTT. This encodes CASSFGEAAITPTQYF.

This clonotype was detected only a few times. This chain joins TRBV6-5 and TRBJ2-3; unclear D gene. The CDR3 sequence is 15 residues long. Trimming left V 6 bases short and J 3 bases short, with 16 bases between. From germline, CDR1 is MNHEY and CDR2 SVGAGI. The CDR3 loop is CASSLRPLSTDTQYF. CDR3 coding DNA: TGTGCCAGCAGCCTACGACCGTTATCAACAGATACGCAGTATTTT.

The chain carries TRBV2 and TRBJ2-6, with unresolved D. Looked up from germline, CDR1 is SNHLY and CDR2 is FYNNEI. CDR3 size: 13 residues. V was cut by 7 bases and J by 4 bases, with 8 bases left in between. The CDR3 loop reads CASKVGGANVLTF. The CDR3 region has the DNA TGTGCCAGCAAGGTTGGAGGGGCCAACGTCCTGACTTTC. The whole variable domain, remainder taken from reference TRBV2 and TRBJ2-6, is EPEVTQTPSHQVTQMGQEVILRCVPISNHLYFYWYRQILGQKVEFLVSFYNNEISEKSEIFDDQFSVERPDGSNFTLKIRSTKLEDSAMYFCASKVGGANVLTFGAGSRLTVL.

The chain has TRBV6-7 and TRBJ1-2; possibly TRBD1 for D (5 bases). TRBV6-7 is recorded as an ORF, its role being uncertain. This CDR3 has 15 amino acids. The V gene lost 2 bases and the J gene lost 5 bases, with 15 bases spanning the gap. For the CDR3, the DNA is TGTGCCAGCAGTTACAGCAGGGATAACCCTTATGGCTACACCTTC. Its protein is CASSYSRDNPYGYTF.

The chain links TRBV11-3 to TRBJ2-7; D unresolved. With 0 bases removed from V and 5 bases from J, the gap between germline ends came to 17 bases. The V gene's germline CDR1 is SGHNT and CDR2 YENEEA. The CDR3 runs 16 residues. The CDR3 protein is CASSLDARGSRHEQYF. The CDR3 DNA reads TGTGCCAGCAGCTTAGATGCCCGTGGATCTCGGCACGAGCAGTACTTC.

The CDR3 sequence is CASSQPGGAVQETQYF. The CDR3 DNA follows: TGCGCCAGCAGCCAACCGGGCGGGGCCGTACAAGAGACCCAGTACTTC. This chain joins TRBV5-1 and TRBJ2-5; a weak D match, TRBD2 (6 bases). Germline CDR1 is SGHRS and CDR2 is YFSETQ. This CDR3 region has 16 residues. V was shortened by 4 bases and J by 2 bases, with 18 bases between the two germline ends.

The rearrangement joins TRBV12-3 or TRBV12-4 to TRBJ1-2, with D hard to call. Trimming left V 4 bases short and J 0 bases short, with 9 bases between. CDR3 size: 14 residues. CDR3 DNA: TGTGCCAGCAGTTATCCGCAAACTAACTATGGCTACACCTTC. This translates into CASSYPQTNYGYTF.

This clonotype has just a few counts. The chain has TRBV27 and TRBJ2-7, with D hard to call. The germline V gene has CDR1 MNHEY and CDR2 SMNVEV (reference sequence). The length of the CDR3 is 12 residues. V dropped 7 bases and J dropped 7 bases, with 14 bases sitting between them. The CDR3 loop is CASISLGYEQYF. The CDR3, as DNA: TGTGCCAGCATTTCCCTGGGATATGAGCAGTACTTC.